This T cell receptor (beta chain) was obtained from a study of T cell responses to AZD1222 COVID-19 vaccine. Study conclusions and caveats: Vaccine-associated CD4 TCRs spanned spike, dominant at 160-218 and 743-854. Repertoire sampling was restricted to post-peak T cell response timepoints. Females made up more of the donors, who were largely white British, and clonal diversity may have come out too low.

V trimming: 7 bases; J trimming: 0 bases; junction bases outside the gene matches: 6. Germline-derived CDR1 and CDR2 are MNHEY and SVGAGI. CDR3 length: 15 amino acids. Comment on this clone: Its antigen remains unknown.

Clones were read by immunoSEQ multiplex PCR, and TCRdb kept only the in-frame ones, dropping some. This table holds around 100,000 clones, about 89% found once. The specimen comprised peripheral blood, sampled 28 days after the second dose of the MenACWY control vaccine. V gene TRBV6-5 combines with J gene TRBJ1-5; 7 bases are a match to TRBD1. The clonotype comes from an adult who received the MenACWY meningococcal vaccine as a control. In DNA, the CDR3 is TGTGCCAGCAAGAAGGACAGGACTAGCAATCAGCCCCAGCATTTT. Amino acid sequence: CASKKDRTSNQPQHF.